This TCR beta chain was profiled in a study of OX40 agonist ivuxolimab in advanced cancers. Whole-study context: Recorded diagnoses for dose-escalation patients were hepatocellular carcinoma, melanoma, renal cell or head and neck cancer. Subjects had a mean age of approximately 60 years, with a range of 23 to 79; almost 85% were male. Among those treated, three patients had partial responses, one with hepatocellular carcinoma and two with cutaneous melanoma.

The repertoire was sequenced with immunoSEQ multiplex PCR; TCRdb's copy has only in-frame clones and lacks some. The table shows around 55,000 clones, with around 85% occurring only once. A history of autoimmune disease or systemic immunosuppression excluded patients. Source: CD4+ or CD8+ T cells sorted from blood, taken in a trial of the OX40 agonist ivuxolimab. This TCR derives from an adult with an advanced solid tumor such as melanoma, head and neck, liver or kidney cancer.

This CDR3 is CASRPTAGSNQPQHF. For the CDR3, the DNA is TGTGCCAGCAGACCGACGGCGGGTAGCAATCAGCCCCAGCATTTT. The chain employs TRBV6-4 and TRBJ1-5; D remains unclear. V lost 6 bases, J lost 0 bases, and 12 bases lay in between. CDR1 MRHNA and CDR2 SNTAGT come from the germline V gene. The CDR3 sequence is 15 residues long.